Presented here are 14 T cell receptor beta chains from one specimen sequenced in a study of blood T cells in healthy people across ages. Next came a second PCR, run for 7 to 11 cycles, which used a sample-barcoded 5' primer along with a J-beta primer mix. TCRdb analysed the 5' RACE reads with MiXCR anew, one entry per CDR3 protein. The table lists 850,000 or so distinct CDR3 sequences, roughly 26% of them singletons. The material sequenced was blood. These receptors originate from a woman aged 80 or over in good health.

Remarks on this clonotype: A much larger clone lies a single base off, so this may be a read error. The chain uses TRBV28 and TRBJ2-1, with 8 bases lining up with TRBD2. The V and J ends lost 7 bases and 7 bases, in that order; junction bases with no gene match: 9. The CDR3 consists of 14 residues. Germline V CDR1 and CDR2: MDHEN, SYDVKM. The CDR3 reads CASMSGGSRNEQFF. The CDR3 region has the DNA TGTGCCAGCATGAGCGGGGGAAGTAGGAATGAGCAGTTCTTC.

This clonotype was counted ten times or more. This chain joins TRBV28 and TRBJ1-2, with D perhaps matching TRBD1 (5 bases). The V gene's germline CDR1 is MDHEN and CDR2 SYDVKM. The ends were cut back, 3 bases at V and 5 bases at J, with 13 bases in the middle. The CDR3 is 14 amino acids. CDR3 amino acids: CASSLRTGSYGYTF. The CDR3 DNA reads TGTGCCAGCAGTTTGAGAACAGGCTCGTATGGCTACACCTTC.

The chain is built from TRBV20-1 and TRBJ2-7; 8 bases line up with TRBD2. Germline assignment: CDR1 DFQATT and CDR2 SNEGSKA (reference sequence). CDR3 size: 14 residues. J lost 0 bases, V lost 3 bases, and 4 bases had no gene match. The CDR3, as DNA: TGCAGTGCTAGTAGCGGGACAAGCTCCTACGAGCAGTACTTC. The encoded protein is CSASSGTSSYEQYF.

The CDR3 DNA follows: TGTGCCAGCAGCCGGCTAGCGGGGGGACTGTTGGAGACCCAGTACTTC. Translating gives CASSRLAGGLLETQYF. The chain recombines TRBV28 with TRBJ2-5; 11 bases match TRBD2. Germline V CDR1 and CDR2: MDHEN, SYDVKM. The CDR3 covers 16 residues. J lost 5 bases, V lost 6 bases, and 11 bases had no gene match. The entire variable domain, with the rest obtained from reference TRBV28 and TRBJ2-5, is as follows: DVKVTQSSRYLVKRTGEKVFLECVQDMDHENMFWYRQDPGLGLRLIYFSYDVKMKEKGDIPEGYSVSREKKERFSLILESASTNQTSMYLCASSRLAGGLLETQYFGPGTRLLVL.

This clonotype was seen ten or more times. The chain recombines TRBV4-3 with TRBJ2-1; D gene unclear. The ends were cut back, 1 base at V and 10 bases at J, with 14 bases in the middle. The CDR3 totals 14 residues. The V gene's germline CDR1 is LGHNA and CDR2 YSLEER. CDR3 nucleotides: TGCGCCAGCAGCCAAGGCCGTGCGCAGTTAGAGCAGTTCTTC. Amino acids: CASSQGRAQLEQFF.

This clonotype was seen only a few times. The chain links TRBV5-1 to TRBJ2-2; 9 nucleotides line up with TRBD2. V trimming: 0 bases; J trimming: 6 bases; junction bases outside the gene matches: 3. Per the germline V gene, CDR1 is SGHRS and CDR2 is YFSETQ. The CDR3 is 15 residues long. The CDR3 region has the DNA TGCGCCAGCAGCTTGGAGCGGGGGGCACCCGGGGAGCTGTTTTTT. Translation gives CASSLERGAPGELFF.

With regard to this clonotype: A much bigger clone sits one base away, suggesting this may be a read error. The genes are TRBV12-3 or TRBV12-4 and TRBJ1-4; D might be TRBD1 (5 bases). CDR3 length: 15 amino acids. V lost 6 bases and J lost 1, with 12 bases in between. The CDR3 DNA reads as TGTGCCAGCAGCGGGACCCCCGGAACTAATGAAAAACTGTTTTTT. Its translation is CASSGTPGTNEKLFF.

This chain uses TRBV5-6 with TRBJ1-5, with no clear D. The CDR3 spans 15 residues. The ends were cut back, 3 bases at V and 5 bases at J, with 15 bases in the middle. From germline, CDR1 is SGHDT and CDR2 YYEEEE. CDR3 DNA sequence: TGTGCCAGCAGCTCGCCCCAGGAAGGAGATCAGCCCCAGCATTTT. Translated, it gives CASSSPQEGDQPQHF.

This clonotype showed up just a few times. The rearrangement joins TRBV24-1 to TRBJ1-2; a possible D gene is TRBD1 (5 bases). This CDR3 is built from 15 residues. CDR1 is KGHDR, CDR2 SFDVKD, per germline. Trimming took 3 bases from V and 8 from J, leaving 18 bases between them. CDR3 sequence reads: CATSDPSGGGGGYTF. CDR3 DNA: TGTGCCACCAGTGATCCCTCCGGTGGGGGGGGAGGCTACACCTTC.

This clonotype was counted between two and nine times. V gene TRBV6-2 or TRBV6-3 combines with J gene TRBJ2-1, with 11 nucleotides matching TRBD2. The CDR3 length is 15 residues. V was pared by 7 bases and J by 4 bases, with 6 bases of the junction left unmatched. Germline V gene sequence: CDR1 MNHEY, CDR2 SVGEGT. The DNA of the CDR3 is TGTGCCAGCACTCTCCTAGCGGGGGGTTACAATGAGCAGTTCTTC. This codes for CASTLLAGGYNEQFF.

In the case of this clonotype: This likely traces to a read error, being one base from a far larger clone. The rearrangement uses TRBV29-1 and TRBJ2-7; no clear D gene. The J call may be wrong; the DNA end is better matched by TRBJ2-5. Germline V gives CDR1 SQVTM, CDR2 ANQGSEA. The CDR3 extends over 10 amino acids. The CDR3 nucleotides are TGCAGCGTAGGGCGAGAGACCCAGTACTTC. This sequence encodes CSVGRETQYF.

This clonotype occurred many times. Since a much larger clone is just one base distant, this may be a read error. This chain links TRBV7-8 with TRBJ2-5; D is perhaps TRBD1 or TRBD2 (5 bases each). CDR1 is SGHVS and CDR2 is FQNEAQ in the germline V gene. The germline V and J ends were trimmed by 1 base and 5 bases, with 8 bases remaining between them. The CDR3 sequence is 13 residues long. The CDR3 sequence is CASSLGGIETQYF. The CDR3 DNA reads TGTGCCAGCAGCTTAGGGGGGATTGAGACCCAGTACTTC.

As to this clonotype: Germline and junction disagree at one end, which may indicate a read error. The V call is TRBV15, the J call TRBJ1-5; weak D call: TRBD1 (5 bases). The CDR3 is 14 residues long. Germline CDR1 and CDR2: LNHNV and YYDKDF (reference sequence). CDR3 in DNA: TGTGCCACCAGCAGAGGGGGGAGCAGTCAGCCCCAGCATTTT. Protein: CATSRGGSSQPQHF.

This clonotype was counted only a few times. This could be a read error, since a much larger clone is one nucleotide away. The gene calls are TRBV6-6 and TRBJ2-5, with TRBD1 matching over 8 bases. The junction had 22 bases not matched to a gene; V was cut back by 8 bases and J by 11 bases. The CDR3 sequence is 16 residues long. Looked up from germline, CDR1 is MNHNY and CDR2 is SVGAGI (reference sequence). CDR3 region: CASAFTAGGLGNEQYF. The CDR3 DNA is TGTGCCAGCGCCTTCACCGCAGGGGGCCTTGGCAATGAGCAGTACTTC.